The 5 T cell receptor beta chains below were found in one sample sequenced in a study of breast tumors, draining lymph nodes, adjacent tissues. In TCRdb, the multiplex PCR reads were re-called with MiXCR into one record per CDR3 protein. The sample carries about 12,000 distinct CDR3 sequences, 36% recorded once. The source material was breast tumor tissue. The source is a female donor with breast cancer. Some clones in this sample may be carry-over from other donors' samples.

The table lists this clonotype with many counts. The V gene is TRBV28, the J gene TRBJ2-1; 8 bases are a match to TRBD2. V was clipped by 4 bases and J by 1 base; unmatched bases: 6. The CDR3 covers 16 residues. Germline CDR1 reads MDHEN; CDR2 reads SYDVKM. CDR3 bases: TGTGCCAGCAGTTCCCCGGCGGGGGGTTCCTACAATGAGCAGTTCTTC. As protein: CASSSPAGGSYNEQFF.

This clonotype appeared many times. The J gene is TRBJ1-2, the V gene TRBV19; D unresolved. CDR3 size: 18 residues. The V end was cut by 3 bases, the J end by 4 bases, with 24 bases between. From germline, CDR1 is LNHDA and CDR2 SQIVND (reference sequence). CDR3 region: CASSIGPFPVEIGYGYTF. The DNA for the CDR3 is TGTGCCAGTAGTATTGGACCCTTCCCCGTTGAGATTGGCTATGGCTACACCTTC.

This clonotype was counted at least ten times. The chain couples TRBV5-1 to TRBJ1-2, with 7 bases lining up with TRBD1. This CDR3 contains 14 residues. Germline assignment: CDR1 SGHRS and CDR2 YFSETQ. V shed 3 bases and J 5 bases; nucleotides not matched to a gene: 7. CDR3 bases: TGCGCCAGCAGCTGGGAGGGGGCGCGGTATGGCTACACCTTC. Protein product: CASSWEGARYGYTF. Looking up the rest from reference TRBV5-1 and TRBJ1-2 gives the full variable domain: KAGVTQTPRYLIKTRGQQVTLSCSPISGHRSVSWYQQTPGQGLQFLFEYFSETQRNKGNFPGRFSGRQFSNSRSEMNVSTLELGDSALYLCASSWEGARYGYTFGSGTRLTVV.

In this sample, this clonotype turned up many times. For the CDR3, the DNA is TGTGCCAGCGCGACGGCGGGCAATGAGCAGTTCTTC. This gives the protein CASATAGNEQFF. The J gene is TRBJ2-1, the V gene TRBV18; tentatively, D is TRBD2 (5 bases). This CDR3 has 12 residues. Trimming took off 8 bases at V and 6 bases at J, with 11 bases between the two ends. The germline V gene has CDR1 KGHSH and CDR2 LQKENI.

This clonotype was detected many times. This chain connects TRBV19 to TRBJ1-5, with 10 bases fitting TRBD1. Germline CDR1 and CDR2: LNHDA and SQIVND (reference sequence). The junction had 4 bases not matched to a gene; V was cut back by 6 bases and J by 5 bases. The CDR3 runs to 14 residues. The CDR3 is CASRRDRGHQPQHF. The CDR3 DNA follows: TGTGCCAGTAGACGCGACAGGGGGCATCAGCCCCAGCATTTT.